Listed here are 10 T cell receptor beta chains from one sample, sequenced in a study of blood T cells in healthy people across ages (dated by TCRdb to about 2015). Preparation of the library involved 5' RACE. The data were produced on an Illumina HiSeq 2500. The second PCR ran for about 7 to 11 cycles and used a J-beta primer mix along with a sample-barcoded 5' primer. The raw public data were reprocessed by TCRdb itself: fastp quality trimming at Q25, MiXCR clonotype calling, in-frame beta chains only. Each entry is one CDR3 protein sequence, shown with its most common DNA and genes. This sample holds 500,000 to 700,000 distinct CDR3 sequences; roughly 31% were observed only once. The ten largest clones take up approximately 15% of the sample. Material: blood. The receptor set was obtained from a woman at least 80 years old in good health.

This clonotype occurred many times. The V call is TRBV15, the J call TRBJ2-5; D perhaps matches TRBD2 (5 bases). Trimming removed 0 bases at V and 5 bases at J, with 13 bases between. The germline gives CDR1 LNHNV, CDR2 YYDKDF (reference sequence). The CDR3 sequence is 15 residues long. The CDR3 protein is CATSRDLASLETQYF. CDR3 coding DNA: TGTGCCACCAGCAGAGATCTAGCTAGCTTGGAGACCCAGTACTTC.

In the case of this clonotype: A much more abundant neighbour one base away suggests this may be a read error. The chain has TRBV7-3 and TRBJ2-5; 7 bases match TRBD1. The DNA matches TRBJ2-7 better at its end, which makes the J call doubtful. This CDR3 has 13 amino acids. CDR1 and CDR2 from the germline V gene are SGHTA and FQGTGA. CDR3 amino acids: CASSSQGLNEQYF. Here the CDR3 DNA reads TGTGCCAGCAGCTCACAGGGGTTGAACGAGCAGTACTTC.

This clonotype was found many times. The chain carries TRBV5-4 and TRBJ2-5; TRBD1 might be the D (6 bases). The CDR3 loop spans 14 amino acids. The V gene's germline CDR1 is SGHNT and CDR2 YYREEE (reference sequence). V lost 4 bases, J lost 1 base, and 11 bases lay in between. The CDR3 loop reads CASSDGTRQETQYF. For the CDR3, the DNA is TGTGCCAGCAGCGACGGGACACGCCAAGAGACCCAGTACTTC. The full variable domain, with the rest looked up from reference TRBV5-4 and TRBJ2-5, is ETGVTQSPTHLIKTRGQQVTLRCSSQSGHNTVSWYQQALGQGPQFIFQYYREEENGRGNFPPRFSGLQFPNYSSELNVNALELDDSALYLCASSDGTRQETQYFGPGTRLLVL.

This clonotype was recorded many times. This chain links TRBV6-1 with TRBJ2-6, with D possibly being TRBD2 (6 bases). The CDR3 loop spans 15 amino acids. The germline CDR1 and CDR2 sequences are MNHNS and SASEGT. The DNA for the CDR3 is TGTGCGGTCCTCCGCCGGGGGTCCGGGGCCAACGTCCTGACTTTC. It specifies CAVLRRGSGANVLTF.

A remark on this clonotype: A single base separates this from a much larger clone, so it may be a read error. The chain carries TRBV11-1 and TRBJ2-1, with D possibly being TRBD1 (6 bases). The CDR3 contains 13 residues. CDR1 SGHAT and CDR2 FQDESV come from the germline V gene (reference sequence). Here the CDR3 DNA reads TGTACCAGCAGCTTTGGTGACAGGAATGAGCAGTTCTTC. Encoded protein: CTSSFGDRNEQFF. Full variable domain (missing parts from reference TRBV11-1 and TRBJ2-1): EAEVAQSPRYKITEKSQAVAFWCDPISGHATLYWYRQILGQGPELLVQFQDESVVDDSQLPKDRFSAERLKGVDSTLKIQPAELGDSAMYLCTSSFGDRNEQFFGPGTRLTVL.

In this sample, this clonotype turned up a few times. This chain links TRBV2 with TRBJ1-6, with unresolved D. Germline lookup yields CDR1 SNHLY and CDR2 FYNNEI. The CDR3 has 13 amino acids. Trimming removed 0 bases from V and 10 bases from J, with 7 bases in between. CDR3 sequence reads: CASSEARESPLHF. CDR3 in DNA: TGTGCCAGCAGTGAAGCAAGGGAATCACCCCTCCACTTT. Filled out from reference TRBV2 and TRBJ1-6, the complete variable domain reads EPEVTQTPSHQVTQMGQEVILRCVPISNHLYFYWYRQILGQKVEFLVSFYNNEISEKSEIFDDQFSVERPDGSNFTLKIRSTKLEDSAMYFCASSEARESPLHFGNGTRLTVT.

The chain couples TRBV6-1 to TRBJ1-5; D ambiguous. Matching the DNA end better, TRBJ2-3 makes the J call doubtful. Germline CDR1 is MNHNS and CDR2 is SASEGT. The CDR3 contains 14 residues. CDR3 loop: CASSPTWFDQPQYF. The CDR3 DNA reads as TGTGCCAGCAGCCCGACGTGGTTCGACCAGCCCCAGTATTTT.

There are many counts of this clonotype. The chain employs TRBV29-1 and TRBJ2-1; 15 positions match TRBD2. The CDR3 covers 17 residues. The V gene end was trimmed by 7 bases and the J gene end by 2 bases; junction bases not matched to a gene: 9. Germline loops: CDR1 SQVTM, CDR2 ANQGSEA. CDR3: CSATGTSGGRAYNEQFF. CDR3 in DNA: TGCAGCGCCACCGGGACTAGCGGGGGGCGAGCCTACAATGAGCAGTTCTTC.

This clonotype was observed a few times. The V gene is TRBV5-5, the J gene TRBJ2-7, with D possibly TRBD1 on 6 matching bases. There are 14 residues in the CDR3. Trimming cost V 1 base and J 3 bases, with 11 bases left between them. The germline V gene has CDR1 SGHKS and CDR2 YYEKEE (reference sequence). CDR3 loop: CASSLRIGGYEQYF. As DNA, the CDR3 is TGTGCCAGCAGCTTGAGGATAGGGGGCTACGAGCAGTACTTC.

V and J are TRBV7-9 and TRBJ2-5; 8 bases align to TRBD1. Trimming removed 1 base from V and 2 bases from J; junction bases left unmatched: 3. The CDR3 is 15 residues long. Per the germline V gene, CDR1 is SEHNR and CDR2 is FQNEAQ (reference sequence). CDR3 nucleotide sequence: TGTGCCAGCAGCTTAGGGTGGACAGGGCAAGAGACCCAGTACTTC. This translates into CASSLGWTGQETQYF.